This TCR beta chain derives from a study of blood T cell repertoires in COVID-19. Trimming took 5 bases from V and 9 from J; bases not matched to a gene: 6. The CDR3 runs 12 residues. Germline V gives CDR1 MNHEY, CDR2 SVGAGI. Sequencing was performed with immunoSEQ multiplex PCR; in TCRdb, only in-frame clones are kept and a portion is missing. The sample shows about 260,000 clones, more than 75% of them seen only once. This TCR was recovered from a woman between 35 and 50 years old who had recovered from COVID-19. The chain combines TRBV6-5 with TRBJ1-1; 7 bases match TRBD1. Source material: peripheral blood. The CDR3 loop reads CASSPDRRKAFF. CDR3 nucleotides: TGTGCCAGCAGTCCGGACAGGAGGAAAGCTTTCTTT.